The entry that follows covers one T cell receptor (beta chain) sequence. TCRdb keeps only in-frame clones here, not all; method: immunoSEQ multiplex PCR. The sample has about 44,000 clones; roughly 92% are singletons. This specimen comes from a study of T cell changes during pregnancy in multiple sclerosis. The CDR3 totals 15 residues. This TCR was recovered from a female donor with multiple sclerosis, enrolled in a pregnancy study. The rearrangement uses TRBV21-1 and TRBJ1-4; the DNA was not used to check the table's D call, TRBD1. TRBV21-1 is assigned pseudogene status. This material consisted of CD4+ T cells from peripheral blood mononuclear cells, taken in the first trimester of pregnancy. This chain's CDR3 is CASSARDRGKEKLFF. Here the CDR3 DNA reads TGTGCCAGCAGTGCTCGGGACAGGGGAAAGGAAAAACTGTTTTTT.